The clone carrying this T cell receptor (beta chain) was detected only a few times. Its antigen remains unknown. The data stem from a study of neurological immune-mediated disorders. A single record per CDR3 protein comes from TCRdb applying MiXCR to the 5' RACE reads. The sample has around 10,000 distinct CDR3 sequences, roughly 21% seen once. Each sorted-subset library came from around 1 million CD4+ or CD8+ T cells. The V end lost 3 bases, the J end lost 5 bases, and 7 bases lay between the germline ends. Germline V gives CDR1 SQVTM, CDR2 ANQGSEA. This CDR3 comprises 11 residues. The study's findings and limits: Multiple sclerosis, the disease with the least TCR clonal expansion, fell below healthy controls, whereas HTLV-1-associated myelopathy showed the most. Private repertoires in all groups were suggested by the finding that expanded clones across subjects shared no CDR3 amino acid sequences.

The receptor was derived from a woman between 55 and 75 years old with HTLV-1-associated myelopathy (HAM/TSP). Sequencing input: CD8+ T cells from blood. The V and J genes are TRBV29-1 and TRBJ1-2; a weak D match, TRBD1 (6 bases). This chain's CDR3 is CSVEGHYGYTF. As DNA, the CDR3 is TGCAGCGTTGAGGGACATTATGGCTACACCTTC.